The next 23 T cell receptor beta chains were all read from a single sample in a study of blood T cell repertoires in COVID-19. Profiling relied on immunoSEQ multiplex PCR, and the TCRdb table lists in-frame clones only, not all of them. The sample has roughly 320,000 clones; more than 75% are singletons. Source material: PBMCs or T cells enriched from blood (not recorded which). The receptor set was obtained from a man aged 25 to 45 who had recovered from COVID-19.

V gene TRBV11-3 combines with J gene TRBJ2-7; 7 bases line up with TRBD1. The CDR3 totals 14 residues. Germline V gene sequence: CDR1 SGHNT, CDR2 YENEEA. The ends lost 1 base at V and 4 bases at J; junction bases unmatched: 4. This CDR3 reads CASSLGGRGYEQYF. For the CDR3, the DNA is TGTGCCAGCAGCTTAGGTGGCAGGGGGTACGAGCAGTACTTC.

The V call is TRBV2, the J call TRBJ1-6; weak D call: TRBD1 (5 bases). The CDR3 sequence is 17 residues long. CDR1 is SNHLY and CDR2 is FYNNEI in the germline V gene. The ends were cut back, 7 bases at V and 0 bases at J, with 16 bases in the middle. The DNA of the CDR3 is TGTGCCAGCACCCCCCCGGGGGGGAGCTCCTATAATTCACCCCTCCACTTT. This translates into CASTPPGGSSYNSPLHF.

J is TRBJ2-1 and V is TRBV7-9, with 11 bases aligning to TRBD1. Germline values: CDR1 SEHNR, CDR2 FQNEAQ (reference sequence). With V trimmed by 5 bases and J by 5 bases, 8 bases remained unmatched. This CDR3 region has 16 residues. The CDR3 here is CASSPDRGHGDNEQFF. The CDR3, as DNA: TGTGCCAGCAGCCCGGACAGGGGGCATGGGGACAATGAGCAGTTCTTC.

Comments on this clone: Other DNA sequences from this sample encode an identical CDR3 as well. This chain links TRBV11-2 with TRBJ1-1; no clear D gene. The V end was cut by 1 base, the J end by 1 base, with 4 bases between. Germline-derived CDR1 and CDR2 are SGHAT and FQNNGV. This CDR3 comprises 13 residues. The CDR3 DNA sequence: TGTGCCAGCAGCTTAGGGCCGAACACTGAAGCTTTCTTT. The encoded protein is CASSLGPNTEAFF.

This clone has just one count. This chain's CDR3 is CASSPTSRGPEDGYTF. The CDR3 region has the DNA TGTGCCAGCAGCCCTACCTCCAGGGGGCCTGAGGATGGCTACACCTTC. The V gene is TRBV28, the J gene TRBJ1-2; 8 positions match TRBD1. V trimming: 6 bases; J trimming: 6 bases; junction bases outside the gene matches: 15. From germline, CDR1 is MDHEN and CDR2 SYDVKM. The CDR3 sequence is 16 residues long.

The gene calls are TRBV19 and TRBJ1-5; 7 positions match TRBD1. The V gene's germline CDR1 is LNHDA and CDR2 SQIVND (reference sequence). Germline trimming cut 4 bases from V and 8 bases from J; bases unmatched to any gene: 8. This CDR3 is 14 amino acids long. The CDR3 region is CASSTGTAAEPQHF. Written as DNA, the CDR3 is TGTGCCAGTAGTACCGGGACAGCCGCAGAGCCCCAGCATTTT.

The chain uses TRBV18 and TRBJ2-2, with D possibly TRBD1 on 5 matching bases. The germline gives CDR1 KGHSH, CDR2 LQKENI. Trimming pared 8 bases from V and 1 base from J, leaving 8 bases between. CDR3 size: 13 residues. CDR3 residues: CASHGQNTGELFF. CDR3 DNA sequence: TGTGCCAGCCATGGACAGAACACCGGGGAGCTGTTTTTT.

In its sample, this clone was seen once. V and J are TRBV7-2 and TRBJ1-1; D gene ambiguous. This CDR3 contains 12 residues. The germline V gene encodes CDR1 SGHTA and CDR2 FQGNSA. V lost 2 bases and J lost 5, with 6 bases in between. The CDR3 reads CASSLSRTEAFF. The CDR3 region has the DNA TGTGCCAGCAGCTTATCCCGGACTGAAGCTTTCTTT.

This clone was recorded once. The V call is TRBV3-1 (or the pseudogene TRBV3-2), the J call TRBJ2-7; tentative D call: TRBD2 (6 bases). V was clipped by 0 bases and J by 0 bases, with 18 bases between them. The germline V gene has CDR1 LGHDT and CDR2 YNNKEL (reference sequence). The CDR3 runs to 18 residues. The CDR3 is CASSQDRMGLLSSYEQYF. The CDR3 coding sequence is TGTGCCAGCAGCCAAGATCGGATGGGACTTCTAAGCTCCTACGAGCAGTACTTC.

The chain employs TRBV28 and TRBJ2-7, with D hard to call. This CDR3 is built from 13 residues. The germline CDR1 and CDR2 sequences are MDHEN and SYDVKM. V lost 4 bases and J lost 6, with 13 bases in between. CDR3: CASSSRRTAEQYF. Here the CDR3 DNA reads TGTGCCAGCAGTTCCCGGAGAACCGCCGAGCAGTACTTC.

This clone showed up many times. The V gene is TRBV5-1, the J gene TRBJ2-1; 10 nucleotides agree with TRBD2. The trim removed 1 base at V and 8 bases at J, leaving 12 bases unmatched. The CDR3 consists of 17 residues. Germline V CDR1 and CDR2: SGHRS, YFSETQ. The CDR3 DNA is TGCGCCAGCAGCTTGAAAAGGAGCGGGGGGGCGTTCCATGAGCAGTTCTTC. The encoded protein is CASSLKRSGGAFHEQFF.

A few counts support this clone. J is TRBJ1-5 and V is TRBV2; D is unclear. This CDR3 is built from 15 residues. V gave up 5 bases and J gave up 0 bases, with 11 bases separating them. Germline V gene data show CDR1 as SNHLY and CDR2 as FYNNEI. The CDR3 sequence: CASSQQSYSNQPQHF. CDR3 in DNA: TGTGCCAGCAGTCAACAGTCTTATAGCAATCAGCCCCAGCATTTT. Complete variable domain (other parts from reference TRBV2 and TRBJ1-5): EPEVTQTPSHQVTQMGQEVILRCVPISNHLYFYWYRQILGQKVEFLVSFYNNEISEKSEIFDDQFSVERPDGSNFTLKIRSTKLEDSAMYFCASSQQSYSNQPQHFGDGTRLSIL.

CDR3 amino acids: CASSLGQRNSPLHF. The CDR3 region has the DNA TGTGCCAGCAGCTTAGGACAGCGTAATTCACCCCTCCACTTT. This rearrangement joins TRBV7-8 to TRBJ1-6; possible D gene TRBD1, 5 bases. This CDR3 is built from 14 residues. V lost 1 base and J lost 6, with 7 bases in between. The germline V gene encodes CDR1 SGHVS and CDR2 FQNEAQ.

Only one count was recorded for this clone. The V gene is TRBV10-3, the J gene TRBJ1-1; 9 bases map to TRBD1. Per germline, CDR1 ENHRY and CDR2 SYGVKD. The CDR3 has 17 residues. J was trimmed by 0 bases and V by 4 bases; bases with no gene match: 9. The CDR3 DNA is TGTGCCATCAGTGGCCCCGGGACAGGGAGCATGAACACTGAAGCTTTCTTT. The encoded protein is CAISGPGTGSMNTEAFF.

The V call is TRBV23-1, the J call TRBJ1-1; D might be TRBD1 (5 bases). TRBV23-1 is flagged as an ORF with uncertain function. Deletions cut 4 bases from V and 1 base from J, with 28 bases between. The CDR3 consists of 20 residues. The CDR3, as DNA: TGCGCCAGCAGTCGGCAGGTTTTCCGGGCAGGGAAGGGTGAGAACACTGAAGCTTTCTTT. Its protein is CASSRQVFRAGKGENTEAFF.

The CDR3 bases are TGTGCCAGCAGCCCGGACAGGGGGCGATGGGAGACCCAGTACTTC. Protein sequence: CASSPDRGRWETQYF. The V gene is TRBV6-5, the J gene TRBJ2-5; 11 bases line up with TRBD1. The CDR3 length is 15 residues. CDR1 and CDR2 from the germline V gene are MNHEY and SVGAGI. J lost 5 bases, V lost 6 bases, and 8 bases had no gene match.

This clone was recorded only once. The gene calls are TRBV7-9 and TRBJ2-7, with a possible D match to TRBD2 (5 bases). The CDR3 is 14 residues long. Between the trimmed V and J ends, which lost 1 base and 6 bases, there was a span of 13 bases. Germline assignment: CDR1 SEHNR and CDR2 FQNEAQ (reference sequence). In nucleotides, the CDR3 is TGTGCCAGCAGCTTAGTGGTATCGGGATCCGAGCAGTACTTC. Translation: CASSLVVSGSEQYF.

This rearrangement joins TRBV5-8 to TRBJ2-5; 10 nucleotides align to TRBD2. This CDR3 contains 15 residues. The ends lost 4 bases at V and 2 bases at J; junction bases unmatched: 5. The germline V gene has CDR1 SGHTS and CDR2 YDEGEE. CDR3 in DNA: TGTGCCAGCAGCCCAGCGGGAGGGAGACAAGAGACCCAGTACTTC. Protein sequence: CASSPAGGRQETQYF.

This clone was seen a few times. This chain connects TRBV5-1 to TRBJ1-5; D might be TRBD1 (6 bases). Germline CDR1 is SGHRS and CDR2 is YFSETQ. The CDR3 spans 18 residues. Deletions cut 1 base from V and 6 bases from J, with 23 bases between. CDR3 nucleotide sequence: TGCGCCAGCAGCTTGATTCCCCAGGGGCAGATTGGGAGTCAGCCCCAGCATTTT. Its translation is CASSLIPQGQIGSQPQHF.

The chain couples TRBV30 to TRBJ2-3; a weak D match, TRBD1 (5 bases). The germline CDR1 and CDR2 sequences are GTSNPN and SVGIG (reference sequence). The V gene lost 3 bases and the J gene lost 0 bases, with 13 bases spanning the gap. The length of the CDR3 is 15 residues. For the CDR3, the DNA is TGTGCCTGGAGGGACACACGTTATAGCACAGATACGCAGTATTTT. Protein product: CAWRDTRYSTDTQYF.

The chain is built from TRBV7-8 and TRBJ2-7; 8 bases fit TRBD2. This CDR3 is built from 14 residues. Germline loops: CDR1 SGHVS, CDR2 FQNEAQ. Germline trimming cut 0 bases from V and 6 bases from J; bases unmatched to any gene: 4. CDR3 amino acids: CASSLATGGSEQYF. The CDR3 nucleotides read TGTGCCAGCAGCTTAGCTACGGGGGGGAGCGAGCAGTACTTC.

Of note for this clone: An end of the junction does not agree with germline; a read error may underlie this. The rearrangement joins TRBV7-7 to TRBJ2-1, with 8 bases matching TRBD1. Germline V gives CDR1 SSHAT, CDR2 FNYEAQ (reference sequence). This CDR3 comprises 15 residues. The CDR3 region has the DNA TGTGCTAGCAGCTTCGGACAGGGAGCCTACAATGAGCAGTTCTTC. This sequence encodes CASSFGQGAYNEQFF.

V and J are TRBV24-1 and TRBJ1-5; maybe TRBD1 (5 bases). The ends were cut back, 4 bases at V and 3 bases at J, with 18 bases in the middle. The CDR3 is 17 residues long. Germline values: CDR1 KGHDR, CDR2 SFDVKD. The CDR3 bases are TGTGCCACCAGTGACCCAAGGGGAGGCGCGTACAATCAGCCCCAGCATTTT. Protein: CATSDPRGGAYNQPQHF.